The 19 T cell receptor beta chains presented below share a single source sample, sequenced in a study of cytomegalovirus exposure and HLA in healthy donors. A multiplex PCR was run with 60 Vbeta primers and 13 Jbeta primers. This table comes from immunoSEQ multiplex PCR, and its TCRdb copy is limited to in-frame clones, with some not included. The data hold 90,000 to 120,000 clones, with about 84% observed a single time. Sequencing input: PBMCs. The receptors stem from a man younger than 40 in good health and CMV-seronegative.

The chain recombines TRBV5-5 with TRBJ2-7; 7 bases line up with TRBD1. The CDR3 is made up of 14 amino acids. Germline values: CDR1 SGHKS, CDR2 YYEKEE (reference sequence). J was trimmed by 4 bases and V by 2 bases; bases with no gene match: 6. The CDR3 coding sequence is TGTGCCAGCAGCTTTCCAGGGGGAACTTACGAGCAGTACTTC. Amino acid sequence: CASSFPGGTYEQYF.

There are a few counts of this clone. This sequence joins TRBV5-1 and TRBJ2-6, with a weak D call TRBD1 (6 bases). V shed 2 bases and J shed 5 bases, with 11 bases lying between them. The CDR3 covers 15 residues. Germline loops: CDR1 SGHRS, CDR2 YFSETQ. CDR3 residues: CASSFGQSWANVLTF. The CDR3 coding sequence is TGCGCCAGCAGCTTCGGACAGTCGTGGGCCAACGTCCTGACTTTC.

The rearrangement joins TRBV11-3 to TRBJ2-1, with D unresolved. Germline V lookup: CDR1 SGHNT, CDR2 YENEEA. This CDR3 contains 12 residues. Trimming pared 0 bases from V and 9 bases from J, leaving 6 bases between. The CDR3: CASSLDRVEQFF. In nucleotides, the CDR3 is TGTGCCAGCAGCTTAGACCGGGTTGAGCAGTTCTTC.

The rearrangement joins TRBV6-1 to TRBJ1-5; TRBD1 might be the D (6 bases). The CDR3 sequence is 13 residues long. CDR1 MNHNS and CDR2 SASEGT come from the germline V gene. V dropped 4 bases and J dropped 7 bases, with 11 bases sitting between them. Here the CDR3 reads CASSAQGGQPQHF. CDR3 coding DNA: TGTGCCAGCAGTGCACAGGGTGGGCAGCCCCAGCATTTT.

The rearrangement uses TRBV30 and TRBJ1-4; no reliable D call. With 1 base removed from V and 6 bases from J, the gap between germline ends came to 18 bases. The CDR3 covers 16 residues. The V gene's germline CDR1 is GTSNPN and CDR2 SVGIG (reference sequence). For the CDR3, the DNA is TGTGCCTGGAGTGAGCGTGACCCGACTTTCGATGAAAAACTGTTTTTT. Protein: CAWSERDPTFDEKLFF.

This clone was detected a few times. This rearrangement joins TRBV7-6 to TRBJ1-1, with D maybe TRBD1 (5 bases). CDR3 size: 16 residues. The germline V gene has CDR1 SGHVS and CDR2 FNYEAQ. The V end was cut by 1 base, the J end by 3 bases, with 15 bases between. DNA for the CDR3: TGTGCCAGCAGCTTAGGTATCAGGGCCTCTGACACTGAAGCTTTCTTT. This translates into CASSLGIRASDTEAFF. Filled out from reference TRBV7-6 and TRBJ1-1, the complete variable domain reads GAGVSQSPRYKVTKRGQDVALRCDPISGHVSLYWYRQALGQGPEFLTYFNYEAQQDKSGLPNDRFSAERPEGSISTLTIQRTEQRDSAMYRCASSLGIRASDTEAFFGQGTRLTVV.

V gene TRBV5-4 combines with J gene TRBJ2-5, with 8 bases that match TRBD2. Germline V CDR1 and CDR2: SGHNT, YYREEE (reference sequence). The CDR3 totals 14 residues. V was pared by 2 bases and J by 4 bases, with 4 bases of the junction left unmatched. The CDR3 coding sequence is TGTGCCAGCAGCTTTGTAGCGGGGACAGAGACCCAGTACTTC. It codes for CASSFVAGTETQYF.

The chain has TRBV5-1 and TRBJ2-3, with D tentatively TRBD1 (5 bases). CDR3 length: 13 amino acids. Germline CDR1 SGHRS, CDR2 YFSETQ. The V end lost 5 bases, the J end lost 2 bases, and 9 bases lay between the germline ends. CDR3: CASRDTITDTQYF. The CDR3 DNA follows: TGCGCCAGCAGGGACACCATCACAGATACGCAGTATTTT.

This sequence joins TRBV7-8 and TRBJ1-5; 7 bases map to TRBD1. With 6 bases clipped from V and 1 base from J, the junction kept 3 bases outside the gene matches. The CDR3 length is 14 residues. Germline CDR1 reads SGHVS; CDR2 reads FQNEAQ. CDR3 coding DNA: TGTGCCAGCAGTGGACAGGCGAGCAATCAGCCCCAGCATTTT. This sequence encodes CASSGQASNQPQHF.

The chain has TRBV7-9 and TRBJ1-1; maybe TRBD1 (6 bases). Germline CDR1 SEHNR, CDR2 FQNEAQ (reference sequence). With 1 base removed from V and 6 bases from J, the gap between germline ends came to 6 bases. The length of the CDR3 is 12 residues. The DNA for the CDR3 is TGTGCCAGCAGCTTAGGGACAGCTGAAGCTTTCTTT. Translated: CASSLGTAEAFF.

The chain recombines TRBV30 with TRBJ1-1; no clear D gene. From germline, CDR1 is GTSNPN and CDR2 SVGIG (reference sequence). The CDR3 extends over 12 amino acids. V was cut by 4 bases and J by 1 base, with 7 bases left in between. The CDR3 DNA reads TGTGCCTGGACCAGACAGAACACTGAAGCTTTCTTT. Translating gives CAWTRQNTEAFF.

The J gene is TRBJ2-7, the V gene TRBV7-2, with D possibly matching TRBD1 (6 bases). In germline, CDR1 is SGHTA, CDR2 FQGNSA. This CDR3 contains 15 residues. Trimming removed 5 bases from V and 7 bases from J, with 21 bases in between. CDR3 bases: TGTGCCAGCAGCGTGACCGGGACCACAAGGGGGGAGCAGTACTTC. Protein sequence: CASSVTGTTRGEQYF. Using reference TRBV7-2 and TRBJ2-7 for the parts outside the CDR3, the full variable domain is GAGVSQSPSNKVTEKGKDVELRCDPISGHTALYWYRQSLGQGLEFLIYFQGNSAPDKSGLPSDRFSAERTGGSVSTLTIQRTQQEDSAVYLCASSVTGTTRGEQYFGPGTRLTVT.

The chain joins TRBV10-2 to TRBJ2-7; 11 nucleotides agree with TRBD2. Germline V gene sequence: CDR1 WSHSY, CDR2 SAAADI. CDR3 length: 14 residues. J was trimmed by 6 bases and V by 2 bases; bases with no gene match: 3. The CDR3 nucleotides read TGCGCCAGCAGTGAGACTAGCGGGAGTTTCGAGCAGTACTTC. Residues: CASSETSGSFEQYF.

The chain couples TRBV29-1 to TRBJ2-6; the match to TRBD2 covers 10 bases. V lost 1 base to trimming and J lost 1 base; unmatched junction nucleotides: 13. The CDR3 has 20 amino acids. Germline-derived CDR1 and CDR2 are SQVTM and ANQGSEA. The CDR3 nucleotides read TGCAGCGTTGAAGTTTGGCTAGCGGGAGCGGAAGGGTCTGGGGCCAACGTCCTGACTTTC. Amino acid sequence: CSVEVWLAGAEGSGANVLTF.

The V and J genes are TRBV2 and TRBJ2-3; possible D gene TRBD2, 5 bases. V shed 10 bases and J shed 6 bases, with 11 bases lying between them. CDR3 length: 11 amino acids. Germline lookup yields CDR1 SNHLY and CDR2 FYNNEI. The CDR3 loop is CATDRGDTQYF. The CDR3 nucleotides are TGTGCCACCGATCGAGGGGATACGCAGTATTTT.

The chain combines TRBV20-1 with TRBJ1-2, with no clear D. Trimming stripped 7 bases from V and 2 bases from J, with 8 bases between. CDR3 size: 11 residues. Looked up from germline, CDR1 is DFQATT and CDR2 is SNEGSKA (reference sequence). The chain's CDR3 is CSGWRNYGYTF. The DNA of the CDR3 is TGCAGTGGTTGGAGGAACTATGGCTACACCTTC.

The chain employs TRBV9 and TRBJ2-2, with 7 bases aligning to TRBD2. The CDR3 runs to 16 residues. In germline, CDR1 is SGDLS, CDR2 YYNGEE. Trimming removed 4 bases from V and 6 bases from J; junction bases left unmatched: 12. In nucleotides, the CDR3 is TGTGCCAGCAGCCTCGGACTAGATGTGAGGTCCGGGGAGCTGTTTTTT. Amino acids: CASSLGLDVRSGELFF.

Only one count was recorded for this clone. J is TRBJ1-1 and V is TRBV2; D gene unclear. The CDR3 covers 14 residues. Trimming left V 7 bases short and J 4 bases short, with 16 bases between. Germline V CDR1 and CDR2: SNHLY, FYNNEI. CDR3 sequence: CASTGRRVGTEAFF. CDR3 DNA sequence: TGTGCCAGCACCGGGAGAAGGGTTGGCACTGAAGCTTTCTTT.

The J gene is TRBJ1-2, the V gene TRBV9, with D perhaps matching TRBD1 (6 bases). There are 15 residues in the CDR3. CDR1 is SGDLS and CDR2 is YYNGEE in the germline V gene. The V gene lost 0 bases and the J gene lost 3 bases, with 12 bases spanning the gap. The CDR3 nucleotides read TGTGCCAGCAGCGTAGAACAGGGACGGTACTATGGCTACACCTTC. It specifies CASSVEQGRYYGYTF.